This T cell receptor beta chain was found in a study of CD8 T cell repertoires and HIV-1 epitope variants. Turning to the study itself: Each of Twenty-five Gag and Nef epitope peptides stimulated a separate culture.

About this clone itself: The antigen is not known.

Germline assignment: CDR1 SGHNT and CDR2 YYREEE (reference sequence). CDR3 length: 12 residues. V was trimmed by 2 bases and J by 5 bases, leaving 7 bases between them. TCR beta CDR3 was sequenced at survey depth on immunoSEQ. Clones were sequenced by immunoSEQ multiplex PCR, and TCRdb holds only the in-frame ones, with some missing. This table holds several thousand clones, about 70% found once. The TCR comes from a male donor with HIV. V is TRBV5-4 and J is TRBJ2-5; D uncertain. Sequences were obtained from cultured CD8+ T cells derived from PBMCs. In DNA form, the CDR3 reads TGTGCCAGCAGCTTCCCCCGGGAGACCCAGTACTTC. It translates to CASSFPRETQYF.